This is a list of T cell receptor beta chains from one sample in a study of cytomegalovirus exposure and HLA in healthy donors. Generated by immunoSEQ multiplex PCR, the TCRdb table keeps only in-frame clones and is missing some. The profile shows under 200,000 clones, just over 75% of them singletons. The specimen was PBMCs. These receptors all stem from a man in his forties in good health and CMV-seronegative. CDR3s include the opening cysteine and the closing phenylalanine or tryptophan. The D gene is left open where the match is weak. The listing skips clone size in some rows; elsewhere it reads once, few, many or a size class.

clone_size	j_call	v_call	d_call	cdr3_aa	cdr3_nt
NA	TRBJ1-1	TRBV14	TRBD1	CASSSPGQGAGNTEAFF	TGTGCCAGCAGCTCTCCGGGACAGGGGGCGGGTAACACTGAAGCTTTCTTT
NA	TRBJ2-2	TRBV11-3	TRBD1	CASSFNGQGRTGELFF	TGTGCCAGCAGCTTCAACGGACAGGGGAGGACCGGGGAGCTGTTTTTT
NA	TRBJ1-1	TRBV19	NA	CASSTGTNTEAFF	TGTGCCAGTAGTACCGGGACAAACACTGAAGCTTTCTTT
NA	TRBJ2-7	TRBV9	TRBD2	CASSVGGGRAYEQYF	TGTGCCAGCAGCGTAGGCGGGGGGCGCGCCTACGAGCAGTACTTC
NA	TRBJ1-4	TRBV5-6	TRBD1	CASSLGDSGNEKLFF	TGTGCCAGCAGCCTGGGGGACAGTGGGAATGAAAAACTGTTTTTT
NA	TRBJ1-4	TRBV7-8	NA	CASRHSTGLFNEKLFF	TGTGCCAGCAGGCATTCTACTGGACTGTTTAATGAAAAACTGTTTTTT
NA	TRBJ2-5	TRBV27	TRBD2	CASSNPTSGRETQYF	TGTGCCAGCAGCAATCCGACTAGCGGGAGGGAGACCCAGTACTTC
NA	TRBJ1-5	TRBV10-3	TRBD1	CAINRDSDQPQHF	TGTGCCATAAACCGGGACAGTGATCAGCCCCAGCATTTT
NA	TRBJ2-5	TRBV9	NA	CASSSRGQETQYF	TGTGCCAGCAGCTCCCGGGGCCAAGAGACCCAGTACTTC
NA	TRBJ2-1	TRBV4-1	TRBD2	CASSQDGTSGAPLNNEQFF	TGCGCCAGCAGCCAAGACGGGACTAGCGGCGCCCCTTTGAACAATGAGCAGTTCTTC
few	TRBJ1-5	TRBV28	NA	CASSSADSSPDSNQPQHF	TGTGCCAGCAGTTCCGCGGACAGTAGCCCCGATAGCAATCAGCCCCAGCATTTT
once	TRBJ1-5	TRBV7-9	NA	CASSRGGESYSNQPQHF	TGTGCCAGCAGCCGGGGGGGGGAATCTTATAGCAATCAGCCCCAGCATTTT
NA	TRBJ1-4	TRBV5-1	TRBD1	CASSFSGGLTNEKLFF	TGCGCCAGCAGCTTCTCAGGGGGCTTGACTAATGAAAAACTGTTTTTT
NA	TRBJ2-3	TRBV10-1	NA	CASNPSADTQYF	TGCGCCAGCAACCCTAGCGCAGATACGCAGTATTTT
NA	TRBJ2-5	TRBV7-3	NA	CASSPLGGALKETQYF	TGTGCCAGCAGCCCTCTTGGAGGGGCGTTGAAAGAGACCCAGTACTTC
NA	TRBJ2-5	TRBV10-3	TRBD1	CATGQGFETQYF	TGTGCCACCGGACAGGGTTTCGAGACCCAGTACTTC
once	TRBJ1-1	TRBV10-3	NA	CAITGNTRGGEAFF	TGTGCCATCACCGGAAATACCCGGGGGGGTGAAGCTTTCTTT
NA	TRBJ2-3	TRBV19	TRBD2	CASSIVSGSLTDTQYF	TGTGCCAGTAGTATCGTCAGCGGGAGTTTGACAGATACGCAGTATTTT
NA	TRBJ2-1	TRBV5-1	TRBD2	CASSFYGRARTNNEQFF	TGCGCCAGCAGCTTTTACGGGAGGGCCCGGACGAACAATGAGCAGTTCTTC
once	TRBJ2-7	TRBV7-2	NA	CASSLFGSASYEQYF	TGTGCCAGCAGCTTATTCGGTAGCGCCTCCTACGAGCAGTACTTC
NA	TRBJ2-5	TRBV5-1	NA	CASSLLGGQETQYF	TGCGCCAGCAGCTTGTTGGGGGGCCAAGAGACCCAGTACTTC
few	TRBJ1-1	TRBV6-5	NA	CASTSTGRTEAFF	TGTGCCAGCACCTCGACAGGACGCACTGAAGCTTTCTTT
NA	TRBJ1-1	TRBV7-8	NA	CASSSSGTEAFF	TGTGCCAGCAGCTCGTCCGGGACAGAAGCTTTCTTT
NA	TRBJ2-7	TRBV18	NA	CASSAGRTTYEQYF	TGTGCCAGCTCAGCGGGACGGACTACCTACGAGCAGTACTTC
NA	TRBJ2-3	TRBV28	TRBD1	CASSNYPDREDTQYF	TGTGCCAGCAGCAACTATCCTGACAGGGAAGATACGCAGTATTTT
NA	TRBJ1-3	TRBV11-2	NA	CASSRQPIAGNTIYF	TGTGCCAGCAGCCGACAGCCTATTGCCGGAAACACCATATATTTT
NA	TRBJ1-1	TRBV6-1	NA	CASTSSRRTEAFF	TGTGCCAGCACTAGCAGCCGACGAACTGAAGCTTTCTTT
once	TRBJ1-3	TRBV30	NA	CAWIPAGGSGNTIYF	TGTGCCTGGATCCCCGCCGGGGGATCTGGAAACACCATATATTTT
NA	TRBJ2-1	TRBV5-4	NA	CASSLAGGANEQFF	TGTGCCAGCAGCTTGGCCGGCGGGGCTAATGAGCAGTTCTTC
NA	TRBJ2-2	TRBV9	NA	CASSDPDSGTGELFF	TGTGCCAGCAGCGACCCGGACTCCGGCACCGGGGAGCTGTTTTTT
NA	TRBJ2-7	TRBV15	NA	CATSSGRPYEQYF	TGTGCCACCAGCTCCGGGAGACCCTACGAGCAGTACTTC
few	TRBJ1-2	TRBV5-1	NA	CASSSGLSYGYTF	TGCGCCAGCAGCTCCGGGTTATCCTATGGCTACACCTTC
NA	TRBJ2-1	TRBV5-4	TRBD1	CASSLAQGQGVRNEQFF	TGTGCCAGCAGCTTGGCCCAAGGACAGGGGGTACGGAATGAGCAGTTCTTC
NA	TRBJ2-7	TRBV5-8	NA	CASDRDTTYEQYF	TGTGCCAGCGACCGGGACACCACCTACGAGCAGTACTTC
NA	TRBJ2-7	TRBV7-9	NA	CASRPQGSSYEQYF	TGTGCCAGCAGACCGCAGGGGAGCTCCTACGAGCAGTACTTC
few	TRBJ2-1	TRBV13	TRBD2	CASSLGPVASGTHNEQFF	TGTGCCAGCAGCTTAGGTCCCGTGGCTAGCGGGACCCACAATGAGCAGTTCTTC
NA	TRBJ1-1	TRBV5-1	TRBD1	CASSLVTGGEAFF	TGCGCCAGCAGCTTGGTGACAGGGGGAGAAGCTTTCTTT
NA	TRBJ1-1	TRBV5-5	TRBD1	CASSSGQGNTEAFF	TGTGCCAGCAGCTCGGGACAGGGGAACACTGAAGCTTTCTTT
NA	TRBJ2-1	TRBV5-4	TRBD2	CASSTGGSGVAHNEQFF	TGTGCCAGCAGCACTGGAGGTAGCGGGGTCGCCCACAATGAGCAGTTCTTC
once	TRBJ1-4	TRBV18	TRBD1	CASSPVRTGGREKLFF	TGTGCCAGCTCACCTGTCCGGACAGGGGGCCGAGAAAAACTGTTTTTT
NA	TRBJ2-5	TRBV18	NA	CASSPPANQETQYF	TGTGCCAGCTCACCACCGGCAAACCAAGAGACCCAGTACTTC
NA	TRBJ2-5	TRBV9	NA	CASSVAGTQGGGQETQYF	TGTGCCAGCAGCGTAGCGGGAACACAGGGGGGGGGCCAAGAGACCCAGTACTTC
NA	TRBJ1-5	TRBV27	NA	CASRSAGNQPQHF	TGTGCCAGCAGGTCGGCCGGGAATCAGCCCCAGCATTTT
NA	TRBJ2-1	TRBV28	NA	CASSFRQGSNEQFF	TGTGCCAGCAGTTTTCGGCAGGGAAGCAATGAGCAGTTCTTC
once	TRBJ2-7	TRBV9	NA	CASSVAPLASSYEQYF	TGTGCCAGCAGCGTAGCTCCGCTAGCGAGTTCATACGAGCAGTACTTC
NA	TRBJ1-1	TRBV25-1	NA	CASSEWRTPSTEAFF	TGTGCCAGCAGTGAATGGAGGACCCCAAGCACTGAAGCTTTCTTT
NA	TRBJ1-3	TRBV19	TRBD1	CASSLGTGTGNTIYF	TGTGCCAGTAGTTTGGGGACAGGCACTGGAAACACCATATATTTT
NA	TRBJ2-5	TRBV5-1	TRBD1	CASSSGQVQETQYF	TGCGCCAGCAGCTCGGGACAGGTCCAAGAGACCCAGTACTTC
NA	TRBJ1-5	TRBV30	NA	CAWSSSGNQPQHF	TGTGCCTGGAGTTCGTCAGGTAATCAGCCCCAGCATTTT
NA	TRBJ1-1	TRBV28	NA	CASSSGRGNTEAFF	TGTGCCAGCAGTTCAGGCAGGGGGAACACTGAAGCTTTCTTT